The 7 T cell receptor beta chains below were found in one sample sequenced in a study of T cell repertoires in cytomegalovirus infection. MiXCR, applied by TCRdb to the reads, yields one record per CDR3 protein. This sample has a few hundred thousand distinct CDR3 sequences, with roughly 18% found just once. The material sequenced was PBMCs. The receptors were gathered from a human donor in good health (CMV status not recorded). Some clones in this sample may be carry-over from other donors' samples.

The gene calls are TRBV5-1 and TRBJ2-1; TRBD2 agrees at 14 bases. V gave up 4 bases and J gave up 0 bases; unmatched junction bases: 9. Per the germline V gene, CDR1 is SGHRS and CDR2 is YFSETQ. This CDR3 comprises 19 residues. The CDR3 sequence: CASSIHPGTSGSSYNEQFF. The CDR3 DNA is TGCGCCAGCAGCATACACCCCGGGACTAGCGGGAGCTCCTACAATGAGCAGTTCTTC.

This chain links TRBV20-1 with TRBJ1-5, with 10 bases lining up with TRBD1. The ends lost 3 bases at V and 4 bases at J; junction bases unmatched: 0. Germline V gene sequence: CDR1 DFQATT, CDR2 SNEGSKA (reference sequence). This CDR3 contains 13 residues. CDR3 coding DNA: TGCAGTGCTAGGGGACAGGGGAATCAGCCCCAGCATTTT. Its protein is CSARGQGNQPQHF.

This clonotype was found a few times. J is TRBJ2-7 and V is TRBV28; 7 bases agree with TRBD2. There are 15 residues in the CDR3. Looked up from germline, CDR1 is MDHEN and CDR2 is SYDVKM. V shed 5 bases and J 2 bases; nucleotides not matched to a gene: 9. The CDR3 region has the DNA TGTGCCAGCAGTACCCCAGCGGGGATGACCTACGAGCAGTACTTC. Its protein is CASSTPAGMTYEQYF.

V and J are TRBV6-2 or TRBV6-3 and TRBJ2-1; D remains unclear. Germline V CDR1 and CDR2: MNHEY, SVGEGT. Trimming stripped 5 bases from V and 4 bases from J, with 6 bases between. The CDR3 is 12 amino acids. CDR3 protein: CASSDQYNEQFF. The CDR3 DNA is TGTGCCAGCAGTGACCAATACAATGAGCAGTTCTTC.

This clonotype was found many times. The chain combines TRBV20-1 with TRBJ1-6; 8 nucleotides match TRBD1. Unmatched junction bases numbered 12, after V lost 5 bases and J lost 0 bases. This CDR3 has 18 amino acids. The germline CDR1 and CDR2 sequences are DFQATT and SNEGSKA (reference sequence). CDR3 residues: CSAPTGGMASSYNSPLHF. The DNA for the CDR3 is TGCAGTGCTCCTACAGGGGGTATGGCTAGCTCCTATAATTCACCCCTCCACTTT.

This clonotype was seen at least ten times. The rearrangement joins TRBV27 to TRBJ1-5, with 7 bases lining up with TRBD1. J gave up 1 base and V 6 bases, and 18 bases lay outside the gene matches. The germline gives CDR1 MNHEY, CDR2 SMNVEV (reference sequence). This CDR3 has 19 amino acids. The CDR3 region is CASRARQGSLYLSNQPQHF. The CDR3 DNA reads TGTGCCAGCAGGGCTCGACAGGGTAGTCTATATTTGAGCAATCAGCCCCAGCATTTT.

This clonotype showed up many times. The chain couples TRBV7-8 to TRBJ1-4, with a weak D call TRBD1 (5 bases). V lost 0 bases to trimming and J lost 4 bases, with 12 bases between them. The CDR3 runs 16 residues. Germline V lookup: CDR1 SGHVS, CDR2 FQNEAQ. CDR3 DNA sequence: TGTGCCAGCAGCTTAGCGGGGCGGCAGCTTAATGAAAAACTGTTTTTT. Translation: CASSLAGRQLNEKLFF.